This T cell receptor (beta chain) is drawn from a study of Ad26.COV2.S vaccination and SARS-CoV-2 variants. Study-level background: By the intramuscular route, Ad26.COV2.S was given once, or twice 56 days apart.

With respect to this clone: Antigen unknown.

The treatment was: 15 to 20 received Ad26.COV2.S at low or high dose, single or two shots; roughly five received placebo; per-sample allocation not given. Samples were taken on day 63 after the first vaccine or placebo injection. Boston provided a donor who was an adult aged 18-55 years. Whole-study results and caveats: Recipients given vaccine exceeded placebo recipients in spike-specific TCR breadth.

V shed 0 bases and J shed 9 bases, with 15 bases lying between them. The length of the CDR3 is 14 residues. In germline, CDR1 is KGHSY, CDR2 FQNENV. The protocol was immunoSEQ multiplex PCR, while the TCRdb copy is restricted to in-frame clones and leaves out a portion. Here the sample spans fewer than 500,000 clones, 90% being singletons. This rearrangement joins TRBV16 to TRBJ2-7; weak D call: TRBD2 (5 bases). The origin of this receptor is a person between 18 and 60 years old who received the Ad26.COV2.S COVID-19 vaccine or a placebo. Sequences were derived from peripheral blood, sampled in a trial of Ad26.COV2.S vaccine versus placebo. The CDR3 nucleotides are TGTGCCAGCAGCCAATCCCAGGACTCCCCTCGGCAGTACTTC. Translated: CASSQSQDSPRQYF.